The 26 T cell receptor beta chains in this list originate from one sample, sequenced in a study of blood T cell repertoires in COVID-19. Clones were sequenced by immunoSEQ multiplex PCR, and TCRdb holds only the in-frame ones, with some missing. The sample yields 150,000 to 250,000 clones, more than 65% seen once. Sequences were obtained from PBMCs or T cells enriched from blood (not recorded which). The receptor source for this set is a man aged 35 to 55 who had recovered from COVID-19.

The rearrangement links TRBV3-1 (or the pseudogene TRBV3-2) to TRBJ2-3; 7 nucleotides align to TRBD2. With V trimmed by 4 bases and J by 7 bases, 17 bases remained unmatched. The CDR3 sequence is 17 residues long. In germline, CDR1 is LGHDT, CDR2 YNNKEL (reference sequence). CDR3 in DNA: TGTGCCAGCAGCCTATCATTAACTAGCGAGAGTGGAAATACGCAGTATTTT. Protein sequence: CASSLSLTSESGNTQYF.

This clone was picked up a small number of times. V and J are TRBV4-3 and TRBJ1-2; possible D gene TRBD1, 5 bases. Germline CDR1 is LGHNA and CDR2 is YSLEER. The CDR3 covers 16 residues. V dropped 0 bases and J dropped 6 bases, with 17 bases sitting between them. The CDR3 loop is CASSQEIGAGTDGYTF. CDR3 in DNA: TGCGCCAGCAGCCAAGAAATCGGGGCCGGGACTGATGGCTACACCTTC.

V and J are TRBV18 and TRBJ1-1; maybe TRBD1 (6 bases). The CDR3 totals 17 residues. CDR1 and CDR2 (germline): KGHSH, LQKENI. Trimming took 4 bases from V and 0 from J, leaving 18 bases between them. The CDR3 is CASSRSQQQGMNTEAFF. CDR3 sequence (DNA): TGTGCCAGCTCACGAAGCCAGCAACAGGGTATGAACACTGAAGCTTTCTTT.

The chain joins TRBV28 to TRBJ1-6, with D tentatively TRBD1 (5 bases). Germline V gene data show CDR1 as MDHEN and CDR2 as SYDVKM. The length of the CDR3 is 11 residues. CDR3 DNA: TGTCTGGAGGGGAAGAATTCACCCCTCCACTTT. This encodes CLEGKNSPLHF. Based on the CDR3 plus reference TRBV28 and TRBJ1-6, the full variable domain is DVKVTQSSRYLVKRTGEKVFLECVQDMDHENMFWYRQDPGLGLRLIYFSYDVKMKEKGDIPEGYSVSREKKERFSLILESASTNQTSMYLCLEGKNSPLHFGNGTRLTVT.

The gene calls are TRBV9 and TRBJ1-6, with 9 bases that match TRBD1. The CDR3 has 14 residues. The ends lost 0 bases at V and 8 bases at J; junction bases unmatched: 0. The germline gives CDR1 SGDLS, CDR2 YYNGEE. The CDR3, as DNA: TGTGCCAGCAGCGTAGGGGACAGGGATTCACCCCTCCACTTT. It translates to CASSVGDRDSPLHF.

The chain combines TRBV15 with TRBJ1-2; 8 bases are shared with TRBD1. V trimming: 2 bases; J trimming: 3 bases; junction bases outside the gene matches: 8. The CDR3 totals 16 residues. Germline assignment: CDR1 LNHNV and CDR2 YYDKDF (reference sequence). CDR3 residues: CATSRPKLDRDYGYTF. CDR3 nucleotides: TGTGCCACCAGCAGACCTAAGCTGGACAGGGACTATGGCTACACCTTC.

V gene TRBV28 combines with J gene TRBJ1-4, with a tentative D call TRBD1 (6 bases). V lost 6 bases, J lost 11 bases, and 16 bases lay in between. Looked up from germline, CDR1 is MDHEN and CDR2 is SYDVKM. The CDR3 extends over 13 amino acids. The CDR3 protein is CASSHPAGAKLFF. CDR3 nucleotide sequence: TGTGCCAGCAGCCACCCGGCAGGGGCTAAACTGTTTTTT. Filled out from reference TRBV28 and TRBJ1-4, the complete variable domain reads DVKVTQSSRYLVKRTGEKVFLECVQDMDHENMFWYRQDPGLGLRLIYFSYDVKMKEKGDIPEGYSVSREKKERFSLILESASTNQTSMYLCASSHPAGAKLFFGSGTQLSVL.

V and J are TRBV7-9 and TRBJ1-4, with D possibly TRBD1 on 6 matching bases. Germline V CDR1 and CDR2: SEHNR, FQNEAQ (reference sequence). The ends were cut back, 3 bases at V and 4 bases at J, with 9 bases in the middle. The CDR3 is 14 residues long. CDR3 sequence reads: CASSFGQFNEKLFF. CDR3 nucleotides: TGTGCCAGCAGCTTCGGACAGTTTAATGAAAAACTGTTTTTT.

This clone came up a few times. This sequence joins TRBV12-3 or TRBV12-4 and TRBJ2-1, with D possibly matching TRBD1 (8 bases). The CDR3 contains 13 residues. Trimming shortened V by 6 bases and J by 8 bases, and 14 bases separated the two germline ends. The CDR3 reads CASRITGGDEQFF. CDR3 DNA: TGTGCCAGCAGGATCACAGGGGGGGATGAGCAGTTCTTC.

The rearrangement uses TRBV24-1 and TRBJ1-5; D possibly corresponds to TRBD1 (6 bases). V was pared by 10 bases and J by 3 bases, with 9 bases between. Germline V gene sequence: CDR1 KGHDR, CDR2 SFDVKD. The CDR3 spans 12 residues. For the CDR3, the DNA is TGTGCCACGGGGGACACCAATCAGCCCCAGCATTTT. Its protein is CATGDTNQPQHF.

The V gene is TRBV29-1, the J gene TRBJ2-3; 10 bases match TRBD1. CDR1 is SQVTM and CDR2 is ANQGSEA in the germline V gene. J was trimmed by 4 bases and V by 3 bases; bases with no gene match: 7. There are 15 residues in the CDR3. This CDR3 reads CSVDFRDRGPDTQYF. CDR3 in DNA: TGCAGCGTTGATTTTCGCGACAGGGGGCCAGATACGCAGTATTTT.

This clone was seen a single time. This chain links TRBV20-1 with TRBJ1-2; D remains ambiguous. The ends were cut back, 7 bases at V and 4 bases at J, with 10 bases in the middle. Germline assignment: CDR1 DFQATT and CDR2 SNEGSKA (reference sequence). This CDR3 has 11 residues. The CDR3 DNA follows: TGCAGTGAATCATCAGGCTATGGCTACACCTTC. Protein product: CSESSGYGYTF.

This clone turned up a few times. The rearrangement links TRBV15 to TRBJ1-3; D gene ambiguous. The CDR3 contains 16 residues. Trimming left V 4 bases short and J 0 bases short, with 13 bases between. The germline gives CDR1 LNHNV, CDR2 YYDKDF (reference sequence). The CDR3 DNA is TGTGCCACCAGCAAAGGAGGGAAGGTCTCTGGAAACACCATATATTTT. Its protein is CATSKGGKVSGNTIYF.

V gene TRBV4-3 combines with J gene TRBJ2-6, with a possible D match to TRBD1 (6 bases). The CDR3 sequence is 16 residues long. The V and J ends lost 3 bases and 9 bases respectively, with 18 bases between them. Germline lookup yields CDR1 LGHNA and CDR2 YSLEER. CDR3 nucleotide sequence: TGCGCCAGCAGCCAGTACTTTACAGGGATCGACAACGTCCTGACTTTC. Amino acid sequence: CASSQYFTGIDNVLTF.

This chain joins TRBV7-9 and TRBJ2-7; 8 nucleotides agree with TRBD1. CDR1 is SEHNR and CDR2 is FQNEAQ in the germline V gene (reference sequence). The CDR3 is 15 amino acids. Germline trimming cut 5 bases from V and 0 bases from J; bases unmatched to any gene: 6. As DNA, the CDR3 is TGTGCCAGCAGCGGGACAGGCTTGGACTCCTACGAGCAGTACTTC. This encodes CASSGTGLDSYEQYF.

This chain connects TRBV6-6 to TRBJ1-1, with 9 bases fitting TRBD1. The V and J ends lost 8 bases and 10 bases, in that order; junction bases with no gene match: 14. In germline, CDR1 is MNHNY, CDR2 SVGAGI (reference sequence). The length of the CDR3 is 14 residues. The CDR3 region has the DNA TGTGCCAGCCGGAGGGACAGGGCTGGCCAAATAGCTTTCTTT. Its protein product is CASRRDRAGQIAFF.

The genes are TRBV4-1 and TRBJ2-5; D is undetermined. The CDR3 covers 13 residues. V lost 1 base to trimming and J lost 7 bases, with 10 bases between them. Germline CDR1 is MGHRA and CDR2 is YSYEKL. The CDR3 nucleotides are TGCGCCAGCAGCCAAGCCCCGACGGGGACCCAGTACTTC. As protein: CASSQAPTGTQYF.

The sample holds one count of this clone. The CDR3 region is CASSGVTGAQETQYF. For the CDR3, the DNA is TGTGCCAGCAGTGGGGTGACAGGGGCTCAAGAGACCCAGTACTTC. The chain has TRBV9 and TRBJ2-5; 8 bases align to TRBD1. J was trimmed by 2 bases and V by 5 bases; bases with no gene match: 8. This CDR3 has 15 amino acids. The germline V gene encodes CDR1 SGDLS and CDR2 YYNGEE.

The chain employs TRBV4-2 and TRBJ1-1; D remains unclear. Trimming left V 2 bases short and J 1 base short, with 2 bases between. CDR1 and CDR2 from the germline V gene are LGHNA and YNFKEQ. There are 12 residues in the CDR3. CDR3 nucleotides: TGTGCCAGCAGCCAACAGAACACTGAAGCTTTCTTT. Protein: CASSQQNTEAFF.

V gene TRBV15 combines with J gene TRBJ2-7; D might be TRBD2 (5 bases). The CDR3 contains 16 residues. Germline-derived CDR1 and CDR2 are LNHNV and YYDKDF (reference sequence). The V gene lost 0 bases and the J gene lost 3 bases, with 15 bases spanning the gap. The CDR3 spells CATSRDYGVRHYEQYF. CDR3 bases: TGTGCCACCAGCAGAGATTACGGGGTCCGGCACTACGAGCAGTACTTC.

This clone was seen repeatedly, ten times or more. Mismatch with germline at one junction end may stem from a read error. This chain links TRBV6-1 with TRBJ1-1, with unresolved D. This CDR3 region has 14 residues. Per the germline V gene, CDR1 is MNHNS and CDR2 is SASEGT. CDR3 sequence: CASREGFLRTEAFF. DNA of the CDR3: TGTGCCAGCAGGGAAGGTTTTCTGAGGACTGAAGCTTTCTTT.

The chain employs TRBV5-1 and TRBJ1-3; D remains unclear. Looked up from germline, CDR1 is SGHRS and CDR2 is YFSETQ. There are 14 residues in the CDR3. The V end was cut by 0 bases, the J end by 4 bases, with 8 bases between. In DNA, the CDR3 is TGCGCCAGCAGCTTGGACAGTAGAGGAAACACCATATATTTT. It encodes CASSLDSRGNTIYF.

Here the CDR3 reads CASSPGQLNEKLFF. The DNA of the CDR3 is TGCGCCAGCAGCCCCGGACAGCTTAATGAAAAACTGTTTTTT. J is TRBJ1-4 and V is TRBV5-1, with a tentative D call TRBD1 (6 bases). Trimming pared 4 bases from V and 4 bases from J, leaving 11 bases between. The germline CDR1 and CDR2 sequences are SGHRS and YFSETQ. The CDR3 extends over 14 amino acids.

This clone was picked up one time. CDR3 bases: TGTGCCAGCAGCTCCCGCCGGACAGGGGAATCCGGGGAGCTGTTTTTT. Its translation is CASSSRRTGESGELFF. The chain couples TRBV11-2 to TRBJ2-2; 9 nucleotides align to TRBD1. CDR3 length: 16 amino acids. CDR1 and CDR2 from the germline V gene are SGHAT and FQNNGV. After removal of 4 bases from V and 6 bases from J, the junction contained 9 bases not matched to a gene.

This clone is a singleton in its sample. V and J are TRBV14 and TRBJ2-7, with D possibly TRBD2 on 5 matching bases. V gave up 4 bases and J gave up 4 bases, with 14 bases separating them. Germline V lookup: CDR1 SGHDN, CDR2 FVKESK. CDR3 length: 14 amino acids. The CDR3 loop is CASSPLEVAYEQYF. CDR3 in DNA: TGTGCCAGCAGCCCACTAGAAGTAGCGTACGAGCAGTACTTC.

The CDR3 here is CASSYTGVTEAFF. The CDR3 DNA follows: TGTGCCAGCAGTTATACAGGAGTCACTGAAGCTTTCTTT. V is TRBV6-2 or TRBV6-3 and J is TRBJ1-1; perhaps TRBD1 as D (5 bases). Germline CDR1 MNHEY, CDR2 SVGEGT. This CDR3 is 13 amino acids long. The V gene lost 3 bases and the J gene lost 4 bases, with 9 bases spanning the gap.